A selection of T cell receptor beta chains follows, all from one sample in a study of T cell repertoires in cytomegalovirus infection. These receptors have no identified antigens. TCRdb used MiXCR to reprocess the reads, holding one entry per CDR3 protein. This repertoire shows approximately 340,000 distinct CDR3 sequences, about 27% found once; its top ten account for roughly 20%. Specimen: cultured PBMCs, collected from culture after CMV antigen stimulation. Every receptor here comes from a human donor in good health (CMV status not recorded). Some clones in this sample may be carry-over from other donors' samples. The CDR3 runs from the conserved cysteine through the conserved F or W. Fields, in order: CDR3 length, clone size, J gene, V gene, D gene, CDR3 protein, CDR3 DNA. D genes are given only for firm matches. Clone size is given for some rows only: seen once, a few or many times, or a class if the clone is expanded.

len: 14
abundance: -
j_gene: TRBJ2-7
v_gene: TRBV7-9
d_gene: -
CDR3aa: CASSLGVSTDEQYF
CDR3nt: TGTGCCAGCAGCTTAGGGGTATCGACGGACGAGCAGTACTTC

len: 17
abundance: -
j_gene: TRBJ1-5
v_gene: TRBV11-2
d_gene: TRBD1
CDR3aa: CASSLDMSGQLNQPQHF
CDR3nt: TGTGCCAGCAGCTTAGATATGTCGGGACAGCTCAATCAGCCCCAGCATTTT

len: 15
abundance: few
j_gene: TRBJ1-5
v_gene: TRBV15
d_gene: TRBD1
CDR3aa: CATSRQGEVGRPQHF
CDR3nt: TGTGCCACCAGCCGACAGGGTGAGGTAGGGCGGCCCCAGCATTTT

len: 15
abundance: few
j_gene: TRBJ2-7
v_gene: TRBV7-8
d_gene: -
CDR3aa: CASSLVRGTLYEQYF
CDR3nt: TGTGCCAGCAGCTTAGTTAGGGGGACCCTCTACGAGCAGTACTTC

len: 13
abundance: few
j_gene: TRBJ1-1
v_gene: TRBV20-1
d_gene: TRBD1
CDR3aa: CSATLDRAKIAFF
CDR3nt: TGCAGTGCAACCCTAGACAGGGCCAAGATCGCTTTCTTT

len: 13
abundance: -
j_gene: TRBJ2-1
v_gene: TRBV28
d_gene: -
CDR3aa: CASSLGNYNEQFF
CDR3nt: TGTGCCAGCAGTCTCGGGAATTACAATGAGCAGTTCTTC

len: 14
abundance: -
j_gene: TRBJ1-5
v_gene: TRBV18
d_gene: -
CDR3aa: CASHGGGTDQPQHF
CDR3nt: TGTGCCAGCCACGGGGGGGGGACGGATCAGCCCCAGCATTTT

len: 15
abundance: -
j_gene: TRBJ2-7
v_gene: TRBV11-2
d_gene: TRBD1
CDR3aa: CASSFGGQGYYEQYF
CDR3nt: TGTGCCAGCAGCTTTGGGGGACAGGGGTACTACGAGCAGTACTTC

len: 16
abundance: -
j_gene: TRBJ2-7
v_gene: TRBV7-9
d_gene: -
CDR3aa: CASSGRGRQGSYEQYF
CDR3nt: TGTGCCAGCAGCGGCCGGGGCCGCCAGGGCTCCTACGAGCAGTACTTC

len: 12
abundance: -
j_gene: TRBJ1-1
v_gene: TRBV12-3/TRBV12-4
d_gene: -
CDR3aa: CASSHTGLKAFF
CDR3nt: TGTGCCAGCAGCCATACAGGGCTGAAAGCTTTCTTT

len: 14
abundance: once
j_gene: TRBJ1-6
v_gene: TRBV3-1
d_gene: -
CDR3aa: CASSQDWGNSPLHF
CDR3nt: TGTGCCAGCAGCCAAGATTGGGGAAATTCACCCCTCCACTTT

len: 12
abundance: -
j_gene: TRBJ2-2
v_gene: TRBV12-5
d_gene: -
CDR3aa: CASGSSGGELFF
CDR3nt: TGTGCTAGTGGTTCCTCGGGTGGGGAGCTGTTTTTT

len: 15
abundance: -
j_gene: TRBJ2-5
v_gene: TRBV7-9
d_gene: -
CDR3aa: CASSLARTVSRTQYF
CDR3nt: TGTGCCAGCAGCTTAGCCCGGACGGTCTCACGGACCCAGTACTTC

len: 15
abundance: -
j_gene: TRBJ2-3
v_gene: TRBV28
d_gene: -
CDR3aa: CASSLTRMSTDTQYF
CDR3nt: TGTGCCAGCAGCCTTACTAGGATGAGCACAGATACGCAGTATTTT

len: 14
abundance: -
j_gene: TRBJ2-3
v_gene: TRBV7-6
d_gene: -
CDR3aa: CASSLEQGTDTQYF
CDR3nt: TGTGCCAGCAGCTTAGAACAGGGCACAGATACGCAGTATTTT

len: 15
abundance: few
j_gene: TRBJ1-6
v_gene: TRBV5-4
d_gene: -
CDR3aa: CASSLGRVSGSPLHF
CDR3nt: TGTGCCAGCAGCTTGGGAAGGGTTAGTGGTTCACCCCTCCACTTT

len: 13
abundance: -
j_gene: TRBJ1-4
v_gene: TRBV10-1
d_gene: -
CDR3aa: CATPPVTNEKLFF
CDR3nt: TGCGCCACCCCCCCAGTAACTAATGAAAAACTGTTTTTT

len: 13
abundance: many
j_gene: TRBJ2-7
v_gene: TRBV7-6
d_gene: -
CDR3aa: CASSLAGRYEQYF
CDR3nt: TGTGCCAGCAGCTTAGCGGGCAGGTACGAGCAGTACTTC

len: 15
abundance: once
j_gene: TRBJ2-2
v_gene: TRBV5-5
d_gene: -
CDR3aa: CASSLRTLDTGELFF
CDR3nt: TGTGCCAGCAGCTTACGGACGTTAGACACCGGGGAGCTGTTTTTT

len: 17
abundance: -
j_gene: TRBJ2-1
v_gene: TRBV11-3
d_gene: TRBD2
CDR3aa: CASSPGGSGRRYNEQFF
CDR3nt: TGTGCCAGCAGCCCCGGGGGTAGCGGGAGGAGGTACAATGAGCAGTTCTTC

len: 15
abundance: few
j_gene: TRBJ2-1
v_gene: TRBV5-1
d_gene: TRBD2
CDR3aa: CASSLALAGPNEQFF
CDR3nt: TGCGCCAGCAGCCTGGCACTAGCGGGACCCAATGAGCAGTTCTTC

len: 17
abundance: -
j_gene: TRBJ2-3
v_gene: TRBV30
d_gene: TRBD2
CDR3aa: CAWSRKLSGRAPDTQYF
CDR3nt: TGTGCCTGGAGTAGAAAATTAAGCGGGAGGGCCCCAGATACGCAGTATTTT

len: 14
abundance: -
j_gene: TRBJ1-2
v_gene: TRBV19
d_gene: -
CDR3aa: CASNEAGNNYGYTF
CDR3nt: TGTGCCAGTAATGAGGCAGGAAATAACTATGGCTACACCTTC

len: 15
abundance: few
j_gene: TRBJ2-1
v_gene: TRBV12-3/TRBV12-4
d_gene: -
CDR3aa: CASSLAGGGSNEQFF
CDR3nt: TGTGCCAGCAGTTTAGCGGGGGGCGGGAGCAATGAGCAGTTCTTC

len: 12
abundance: -
j_gene: TRBJ2-1
v_gene: TRBV7-3
d_gene: -
CDR3aa: CASRGNGDEQFF
CDR3nt: TGTGCCAGCAGGGGTAATGGGGATGAGCAGTTCTTC

len: 15
abundance: -
j_gene: TRBJ2-5
v_gene: TRBV20-1
d_gene: TRBD2
CDR3aa: CSAKRTSGIQETQYF
CDR3nt: TGCAGTGCTAAAAGGACTAGCGGGATACAAGAGACCCAGTACTTC

len: 14
abundance: -
j_gene: TRBJ1-2
v_gene: TRBV5-4
d_gene: -
CDR3aa: CASTQVDLNYGYTF
CDR3nt: TGTGCCAGCACCCAAGTAGACCTGAACTATGGCTACACCTTC

len: 15
abundance: few
j_gene: TRBJ2-7
v_gene: TRBV28
d_gene: -
CDR3aa: CASTPRGEGRAEQYF
CDR3nt: TGTGCCAGCACCCCAAGGGGGGAGGGCCGGGCCGAGCAGTACTTC

len: 13
abundance: -
j_gene: TRBJ2-7
v_gene: TRBV5-4
d_gene: TRBD2
CDR3aa: CASSPLREGEQYF
CDR3nt: TGTGCCAGCAGCCCGTTAAGGGAGGGCGAGCAGTACTTC

len: 15
abundance: -
j_gene: TRBJ1-6
v_gene: TRBV12-3/TRBV12-4
d_gene: -
CDR3aa: CASSLSRDPNSPLHF
CDR3nt: TGTGCCAGCAGTTTGTCAAGGGACCCGAATTCACCCCTCCACTTT

len: 20
abundance: few
j_gene: TRBJ2-1
v_gene: TRBV6-6
d_gene: TRBD2
CDR3aa: CASSYSIRVLAGVGDNEQFF
CDR3nt: TGTGCCAGCAGTTACTCGATTAGAGTCCTAGCGGGAGTAGGGGACAATGAGCAGTTCTTC

len: 13
abundance: -
j_gene: TRBJ1-2
v_gene: TRBV5-1
d_gene: -
CDR3aa: CASSLAAAYGYTF
CDR3nt: TGCGCCAGCAGCTTGGCCGCGGCCTATGGCTACACCTTC

len: 12
abundance: few
j_gene: TRBJ2-1
v_gene: TRBV19
d_gene: -
CDR3aa: CAVGVGYLEQFF
CDR3nt: TGTGCCGTCGGGGTCGGATACCTCGAGCAGTTCTTC

len: 17
abundance: -
j_gene: TRBJ2-7
v_gene: TRBV7-9
d_gene: TRBD2
CDR3aa: CASSPLWTSGRNYEQYF
CDR3nt: TGTGCCAGCAGCCCCCTCTGGACTAGCGGGAGAAACTACGAGCAGTACTTC

len: 16
abundance: many
j_gene: TRBJ2-3
v_gene: TRBV7-6
d_gene: TRBD2
CDR3aa: CASSLIAGGPADTQYF
CDR3nt: TGTGCCAGCAGCCTAATAGCGGGGGGGCCCGCAGATACGCAGTATTTT

len: 15
abundance: few
j_gene: TRBJ2-1
v_gene: TRBV12-3/TRBV12-4
d_gene: TRBD1
CDR3aa: CASSWDRGRDNEQFF
CDR3nt: TGTGCCAGCAGTTGGGACAGGGGGCGCGACAATGAGCAGTTCTTC

len: 12
abundance: few
j_gene: TRBJ1-4
v_gene: TRBV2
d_gene: -
CDR3aa: CASSEPPAELFF
CDR3nt: TGTGCCAGCAGTGAACCCCCGGCAGAACTGTTTTTT

len: 15
abundance: -
j_gene: TRBJ2-3
v_gene: TRBV12-3/TRBV12-4
d_gene: -
CDR3aa: CASSLRLQYTDTQYF
CDR3nt: TGTGCCAGCAGTTTAAGGTTGCAGTACACAGATACGCAGTATTTT

len: 14
abundance: -
j_gene: TRBJ2-5
v_gene: TRBV7-3
d_gene: TRBD2
CDR3aa: CASSRGGGRETQYF
CDR3nt: TGTGCCAGCAGCCGGGGGGGGGGCAGGGAGACCCAGTACTTC

len: 15
abundance: few
j_gene: TRBJ2-7
v_gene: TRBV28
d_gene: -
CDR3aa: CASSPRGGSTYEQYF
CDR3nt: TGTGCCAGCAGTCCCCGCGGAGGGAGTACCTACGAGCAGTACTTC

len: 10
abundance: -
j_gene: TRBJ1-2
v_gene: TRBV6-1
d_gene: -
CDR3aa: CASSEEGYTF
CDR3nt: TGTGCCAGCAGTGAAGAGGGCTACACCTTC

len: 13
abundance: -
j_gene: TRBJ2-1
v_gene: TRBV13
d_gene: TRBD1
CDR3aa: CASSFRQGDEQFF
CDR3nt: TGTGCCAGCAGCTTCAGACAGGGGGATGAGCAGTTCTTC

len: 11
abundance: -
j_gene: TRBJ2-1
v_gene: TRBV2
d_gene: -
CDR3aa: CARGGGNEQFF
CDR3nt: TGTGCCAGGGGAGGGGGCAATGAGCAGTTCTTC

len: 18
abundance: many
j_gene: TRBJ2-6
v_gene: TRBV6-2/TRBV6-3
d_gene: -
CDR3aa: CASSSQGASSGGANVLTF
CDR3nt: TGTGCCAGCAGTTCACAGGGCGCTAGCTCTGGGGGAGCCAACGTCCTGACTTTC

len: 13
abundance: few
j_gene: TRBJ2-7
v_gene: TRBV10-3
d_gene: -
CDR3aa: CAISPTGTYEQYF
CDR3nt: TGTGCCATCAGTCCGACAGGAACCTACGAGCAGTACTTC

len: 16
abundance: few
j_gene: TRBJ2-1
v_gene: TRBV19
d_gene: TRBD2
CDR3aa: CASGQGGRAPDNEQFF
CDR3nt: TGTGCCAGTGGGCAGGGCGGGAGGGCCCCGGACAATGAGCAGTTCTTC

len: 12
abundance: -
j_gene: TRBJ1-4
v_gene: TRBV11-2
d_gene: -
CDR3aa: CASSPMNEKLFF
CDR3nt: TGTGCCAGCAGCCCTATGAATGAAAAACTGTTTTTT

len: 13
abundance: many
j_gene: TRBJ2-5
v_gene: TRBV7-2
d_gene: -
CDR3aa: CASSWGNQETQYF
CDR3nt: TGTGCCAGCAGCTGGGGAAACCAAGAGACCCAGTACTTC

len: 17
abundance: many
j_gene: TRBJ2-1
v_gene: TRBV6-5
d_gene: -
CDR3aa: CASSYSSGRGRYNEQFF
CDR3nt: TGTGCCAGCAGTTACTCGTCGGGTCGGGGGAGGTACAATGAGCAGTTCTTC

len: 15
abundance: -
j_gene: TRBJ2-7
v_gene: TRBV7-2
d_gene: -
CDR3aa: CASSMPRPEFYEQYF
CDR3nt: TGTGCCAGCAGCATGCCCCGACCAGAGTTCTACGAGCAGTACTTC

len: 14
abundance: -
j_gene: TRBJ1-6
v_gene: TRBV12-3/TRBV12-4
d_gene: TRBD1
CDR3aa: CASGLTGGNSPLHF
CDR3nt: TGTGCCAGCGGGTTGACAGGGGGAAATTCACCCCTCCACTTT